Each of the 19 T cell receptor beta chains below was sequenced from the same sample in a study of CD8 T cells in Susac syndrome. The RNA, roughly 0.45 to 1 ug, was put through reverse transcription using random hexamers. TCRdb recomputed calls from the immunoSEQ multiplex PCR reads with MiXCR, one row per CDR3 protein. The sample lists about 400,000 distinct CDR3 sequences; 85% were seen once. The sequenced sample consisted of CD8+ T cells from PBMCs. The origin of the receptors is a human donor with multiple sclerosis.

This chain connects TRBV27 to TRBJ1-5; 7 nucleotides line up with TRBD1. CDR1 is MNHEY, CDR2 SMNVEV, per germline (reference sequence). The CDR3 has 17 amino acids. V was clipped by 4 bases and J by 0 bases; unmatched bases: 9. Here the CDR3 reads CASSSRQGAYSNQPQHF. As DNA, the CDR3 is TGTGCCAGCAGTTCCCGACAGGGTGCTTATAGCAATCAGCCCCAGCATTTT.

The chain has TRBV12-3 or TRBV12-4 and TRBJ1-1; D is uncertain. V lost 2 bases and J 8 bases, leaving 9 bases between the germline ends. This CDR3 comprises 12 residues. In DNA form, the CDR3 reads TGTGCCAGCAGTTTAACGGGCCTGGAAGCTTTCTTT. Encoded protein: CASSLTGLEAFF.

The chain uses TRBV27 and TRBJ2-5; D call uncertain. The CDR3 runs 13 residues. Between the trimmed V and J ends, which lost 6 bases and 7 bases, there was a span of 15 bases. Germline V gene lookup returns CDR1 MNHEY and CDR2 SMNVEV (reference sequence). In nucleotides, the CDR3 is TGTGCCAGCAGCCCTATGGGCCCAGGGACCCAGTACTTC. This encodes CASSPMGPGTQYF.

In nucleotides, the CDR3 is TGTGCCAGCAGCGTAGACGTCGGACAAGAGACCCAGTACTTC. This encodes CASSVDVGQETQYF. This sequence joins TRBV9 and TRBJ2-5; the D is unclear. Looked up from germline, CDR1 is SGDLS and CDR2 is YYNGEE. V dropped 0 bases and J dropped 2 bases, with 8 bases sitting between them. The CDR3 runs to 14 residues.

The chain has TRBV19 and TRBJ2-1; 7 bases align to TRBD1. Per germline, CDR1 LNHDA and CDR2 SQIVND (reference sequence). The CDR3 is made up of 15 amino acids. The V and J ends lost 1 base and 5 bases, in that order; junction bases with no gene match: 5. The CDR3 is CASSIGTGLHNEQFF. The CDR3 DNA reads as TGTGCCAGTAGTATAGGGACAGGTCTCCACAATGAGCAGTTCTTC.

The CDR3 nucleotides are TGTGCCACCAGCGGGCTCCCTAGCACAGATACGCAGTATTTT. Protein: CATSGLPSTDTQYF. The chain couples TRBV15 to TRBJ2-3, with D unresolved. The CDR3 sequence is 14 residues long. Germline V gives CDR1 LNHNV, CDR2 YYDKDF (reference sequence). V was clipped by 5 bases and J by 0 bases, with 9 bases between them.

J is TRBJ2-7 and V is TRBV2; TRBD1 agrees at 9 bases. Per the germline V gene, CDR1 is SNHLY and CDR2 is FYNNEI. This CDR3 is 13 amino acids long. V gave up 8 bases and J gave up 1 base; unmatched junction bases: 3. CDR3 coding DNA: TGTGCCAGCCAAGGACAGGGGTCCTACGAGCAGTACTTC. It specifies CASQGQGSYEQYF.

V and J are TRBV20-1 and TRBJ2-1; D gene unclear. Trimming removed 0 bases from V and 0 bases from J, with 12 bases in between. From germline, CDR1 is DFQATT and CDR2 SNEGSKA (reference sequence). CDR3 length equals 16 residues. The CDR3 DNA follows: TGCAGTGCTAGAGAAAGTTTCCGGAGCTCCTACAATGAGCAGTTCTTC. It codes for CSARESFRSSYNEQFF.

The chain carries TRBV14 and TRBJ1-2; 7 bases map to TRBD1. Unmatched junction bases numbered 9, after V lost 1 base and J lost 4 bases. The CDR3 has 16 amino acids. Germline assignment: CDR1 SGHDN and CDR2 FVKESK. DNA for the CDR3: TGTGCCAGCAGCCAAGCCAAAGACAGGGCTTCCTATGGCTACACCTTC. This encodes CASSQAKDRASYGYTF. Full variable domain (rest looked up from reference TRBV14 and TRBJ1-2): EAGVTQFPSHSVIEKGQTVTLRCDPISGHDNLYWYRRVMGKEIKFLLHFVKESKQDESGMPNNRFLAERTGGTYSTLKVQPAELEDSGVYFCASSQAKDRASYGYTFGSGTRLTVV.

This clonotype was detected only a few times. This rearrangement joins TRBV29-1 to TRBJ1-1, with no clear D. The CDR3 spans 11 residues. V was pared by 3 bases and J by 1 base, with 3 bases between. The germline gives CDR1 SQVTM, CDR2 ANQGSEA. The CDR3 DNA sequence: TGCAGCGTTGAGGGGAACACTGAAGCTTTCTTT. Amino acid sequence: CSVEGNTEAFF.

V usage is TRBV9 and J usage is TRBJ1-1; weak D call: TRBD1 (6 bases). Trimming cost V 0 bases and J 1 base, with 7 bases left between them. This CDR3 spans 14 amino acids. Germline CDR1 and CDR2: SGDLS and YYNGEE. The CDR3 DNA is TGTGCCAGCAGCGTAGCGGGGGCGAACACTGAAGCTTTCTTT. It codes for CASSVAGANTEAFF. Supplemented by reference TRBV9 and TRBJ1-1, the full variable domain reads DSGVTQTPKHLITATGQRVTLRCSPRSGDLSVYWYQQSLDQGLQFLIQYYNGEERAKGNILERFSAQQFPDLHSELNLSSLELGDSALYFCASSVAGANTEAFFGQGTRLTVV.

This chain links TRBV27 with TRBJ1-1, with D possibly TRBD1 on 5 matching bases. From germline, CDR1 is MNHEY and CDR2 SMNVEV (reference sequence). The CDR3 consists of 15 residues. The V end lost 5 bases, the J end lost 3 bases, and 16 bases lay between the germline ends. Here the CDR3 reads CASSPSGGVYTEAFF. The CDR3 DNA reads TGTGCCAGCAGTCCAAGCGGAGGGGTCTACACTGAAGCTTTCTTT.

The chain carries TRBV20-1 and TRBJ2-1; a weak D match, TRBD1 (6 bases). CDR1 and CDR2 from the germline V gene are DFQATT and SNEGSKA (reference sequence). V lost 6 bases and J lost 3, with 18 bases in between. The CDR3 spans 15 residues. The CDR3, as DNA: TGCAGTGCCGTTACAGGGTGGGCTTTCTACAATGAGCAGTTCTTC. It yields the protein CSAVTGWAFYNEQFF.

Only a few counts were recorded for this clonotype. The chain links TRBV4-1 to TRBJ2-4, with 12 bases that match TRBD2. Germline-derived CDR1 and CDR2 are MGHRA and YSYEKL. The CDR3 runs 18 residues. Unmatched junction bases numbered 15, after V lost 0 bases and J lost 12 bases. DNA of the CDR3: TGCGCCAGCAGCCAAGATAGATTTAGGACTAGCGGGACCCGCGGTCAGTACTTC. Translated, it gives CASSQDRFRTSGTRGQYF.

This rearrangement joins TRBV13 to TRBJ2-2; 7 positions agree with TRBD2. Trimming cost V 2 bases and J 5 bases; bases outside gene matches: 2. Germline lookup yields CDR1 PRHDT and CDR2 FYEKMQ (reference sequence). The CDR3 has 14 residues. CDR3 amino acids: CASSLRGSTGELFF. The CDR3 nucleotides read TGTGCCAGCAGCTTACGCGGGAGTACCGGGGAGCTGTTTTTT.

CDR3 sequence: CASSLGLAGRSSYEQYF. In DNA form, the CDR3 reads TGTGCCAGCAGCTTAGGCCTAGCGGGCCGGTCCTCCTACGAGCAGTACTTC. J is TRBJ2-7 and V is TRBV13, with 8 bases lining up with TRBD2. Per germline, CDR1 PRHDT and CDR2 FYEKMQ (reference sequence). Trimming at V came to 0 bases and at J to 0 bases, leaving 7 bases not matched to a gene. The CDR3 spans 17 residues.

The CDR3 DNA is TGTGCCAGCGGGTGGACGCAGGCCTCTGAAGCTTTCTTT. Its translation is CASGWTQASEAFF. The chain combines TRBV27 with TRBJ1-1, with no clear D. The V end lost 8 bases, the J end lost 6 bases, and 16 bases lay between the germline ends. The CDR3 is 13 residues long. The germline V gene has CDR1 MNHEY and CDR2 SMNVEV (reference sequence).

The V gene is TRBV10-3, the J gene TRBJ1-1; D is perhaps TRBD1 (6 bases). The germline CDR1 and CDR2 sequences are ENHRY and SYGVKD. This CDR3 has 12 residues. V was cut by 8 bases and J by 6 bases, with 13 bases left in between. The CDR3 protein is CAIGGPDPEAFF. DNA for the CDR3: TGTGCCATCGGGGGGCCGGACCCTGAAGCTTTCTTT.

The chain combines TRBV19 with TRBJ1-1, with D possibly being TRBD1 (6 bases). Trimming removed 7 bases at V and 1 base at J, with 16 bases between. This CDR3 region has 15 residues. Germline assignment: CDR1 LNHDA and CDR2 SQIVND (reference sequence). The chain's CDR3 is CASTLRGDGNTEAFF. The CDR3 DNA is TGTGCCAGTACCCTGAGGGGGGACGGGAACACTGAAGCTTTCTTT.